The sequence of this T cell receptor beta chain was determined in a study of cytomegalovirus exposure and HLA in healthy donors. The PCR ran on 60 Vbeta and 13 Jbeta primers. Assay: immunoSEQ multiplex PCR; the TCRdb copy retains only in-frame clones and omits some. This sample has about 130,000 clones, with roughly four fifths found just once. Germline lookup yields CDR1 MNHEY and CDR2 SMNVEV (reference sequence). CDR3 size: 16 residues. J was trimmed by 8 bases and V by 2 bases; bases with no gene match: 10. Concerning this clone: Its antigen is not known.

General study findings and limits: The study listed approximately 170 cytomegalovirus-associated TCR beta chains. The HLA-A and HLA-B alleles of most subjects were reportedly predicted accurately from TCR beta sequences.

The receptor comes from a woman aged 35 to 49 in good health and CMV-seropositive. Specimen: PBMCs. The V call is TRBV27, the J call TRBJ2-1; 9 nucleotides agree with TRBD1. The CDR3 DNA is TGTGCCAGCAGTTTAGCTGGGACAGGGATTTGGGATGAGCAGTTCTTC. This sequence encodes CASSLAGTGIWDEQFF.